Here is one T cell receptor beta chain with its context. Its specificity is unknown. Once obtained from cultured CD4+ T cells, the DNA was sequenced using the Oncomine TCR Beta short-read assay. The authors extracted genomic DNA from cultured CD4+ T cells. TCRdb re-analysed the PCR reads in MiXCR, keeping a single row per CDR3 protein. The sample shows fewer than 8,000 distinct CDR3 sequences, about 32% of them seen only once. The CDR3 contains 16 residues. Trimming shortened V by 1 base and J by 0 bases, and 12 bases separated the two germline ends. CDR1 and CDR2 (germline): SGHVS, FQNEAQ. The sample belongs to a study of vaccination and CD4 T cells after COVID-19. Treatment indicated: 10-day PBMC culture with coronavirus spike peptide pools or control peptides (ViraFEST assay). These CD4+ T cells came from an unexposed donor, sampled before the COVID-19 pandemic (2011-2018).

The sequenced sample was CD4+ T cells from blood, cultured in vitro. This chain joins TRBV7-8 and TRBJ1-2; D is unclear. The TCR was taken from a human donor in good health. For the CDR3, the DNA is TGTGCCAGCAGCTTAGTTGGGCAGTCCTCTAACTATGGCTACACCTTC. As protein: CASSLVGQSSNYGYTF.